Following are 29 T cell receptor beta chains from one sample sequenced in a study of T cell responses to AZD1222 COVID-19 vaccine (dated by TCRdb to the early 2020s). The library came from the immunoSEQ multiplex PCR assay. Entries here come from immuneACCESS through TCRdb and include only in-frame sequences with V and J called. Some clones fail to appear in such tables; in the studies checked, an unresolved V gene covers under half of the shortfall, and the cause of the remainder is unknown. A total of about 70,000 clones appear in this sample, around nine tenths of them only once. The top ten constitute 4.8% of the sample. The time point label corresponds to: about 28 days (+/-7) after the second vaccine dose. Explained via the paper, the treatment or condition label denotes: meningococcal conjugate vaccine given as trial control. The material was peripheral blood, obtained 28 days after the second dose of the MenACWY control vaccine. The receptor source for this set is an adult who received the MenACWY meningococcal vaccine as a control.

This chain links TRBV19 with TRBJ2-7; 7 bases align to TRBD1. The CDR3 covers 13 residues. The germline CDR1 and CDR2 sequences are LNHDA and SQIVND (reference sequence). Germline trimming cut 5 bases from V and 7 bases from J; bases unmatched to any gene: 8. The DNA of the CDR3 is TGTGCCAGTAGTCTACAGGGGCTGACGGAGCAGTACTTC. This gives the protein CASSLQGLTEQYF. Variable domain in full (rest from reference TRBV19 and TRBJ2-7): DGGITQSPKYLFRKEGQNVTLSCEQNLNHDAMYWYRQDPGQGLRLIYYSQIVNDFQKGDIAEGYSVSREKKESFPLTVTSAQKNPTAFYLCASSLQGLTEQYFGPGTRLTVT.

This rearrangement joins TRBV19 to TRBJ1-1, with D unresolved. The CDR3 runs 13 residues. From germline, CDR1 is LNHDA and CDR2 SQIVND (reference sequence). V was trimmed by 3 bases and J by 1 base, leaving 6 bases between them. CDR3 nucleotide sequence: TGTGCCAGTAGTATTACGGCGAACACTGAAGCTTTCTTT. This encodes CASSITANTEAFF.

This clone was counted between two and nine times. V usage is TRBV4-1 and J usage is TRBJ2-2; tentative D call: TRBD2 (7 bases). The CDR3 runs to 15 residues. Germline CDR1 and CDR2: MGHRA and YSYEKL. V was clipped by 3 bases and J by 6 bases, with 14 bases between them. CDR3 sequence reads: CASSQMGGGPGELFF. CDR3 DNA sequence: TGCGCCAGCAGCCAGATGGGCGGGGGCCCCGGGGAGCTGTTTTTT.

The gene calls are TRBV24-1 and TRBJ2-1, with 8 bases aligning to TRBD1. The CDR3 consists of 15 residues. The V gene end was trimmed by 4 bases and the J gene end by 5 bases; junction bases not matched to a gene: 6. CDR1 and CDR2 from the germline V gene are KGHDR and SFDVKD. CDR3 in amino acids: CATSDKGQVNNEQFF. In DNA, the CDR3 is TGTGCCACCAGTGACAAGGGACAGGTCAACAATGAGCAGTTCTTC.

The gene calls are TRBV30 and TRBJ1-1; D might be TRBD1 (5 bases). Per the germline V gene, CDR1 is GTSNPN and CDR2 is SVGIG (reference sequence). Trimming took 8 bases from V and 3 from J, leaving 13 bases between them. This CDR3 is built from 12 residues. The CDR3 here is CAGIGVYTEAFF. CDR3 DNA sequence: TGTGCCGGTATAGGGGTTTACACTGAAGCTTTCTTT.

The chain employs TRBV5-8 and TRBJ2-7; a weak D match, TRBD1 (5 bases). Germline lookup yields CDR1 SGHTS and CDR2 YDEGEE. The CDR3 has 12 residues. The V end was cut by 5 bases, the J end by 3 bases, with 9 bases between. The CDR3 region has the DNA TGTGCCAGCAGACAGGACGGCTACGAGCAGTACTTC. It yields the protein CASRQDGYEQYF.

V is TRBV7-2 and J is TRBJ1-5; no clear D. Germline V gene data show CDR1 as SGHTA and CDR2 as FQGNSA. CDR3 size: 15 residues. V lost 2 bases and J lost 7, with 15 bases in between. The CDR3 DNA reads as TGTGCCAGCAGCTTAAGTTGGGATCTAAGGCAGCCCCAGCATTTT. Encoded protein: CASSLSWDLRQPQHF.

The rearrangement joins TRBV29-1 to TRBJ2-4; D call uncertain. Germline V CDR1 and CDR2: SQVTM, ANQGSEA. V lost 4 bases, J lost 0 bases, and 10 bases lay in between. This CDR3 region has 14 residues. DNA for the CDR3: TGCAGCGTTGGCCACAGACTAGCCAAAAACATTCAGTACTTC. Translated: CSVGHRLAKNIQYF.

The chain combines TRBV6-5 with TRBJ1-1; TRBD1 matches at 7 bases. The CDR3 covers 15 residues. Losses at the gene ends were 6 bases for V and 5 bases for J; bases not matched to a gene: 12. Per the germline V gene, CDR1 is MNHEY and CDR2 is SVGAGI. The CDR3 sequence: CASSPDRVGLTEAFF. In DNA, the CDR3 is TGTGCCAGCAGCCCAGACAGGGTGGGATTGACTGAAGCTTTCTTT.

V gene TRBV7-8 combines with J gene TRBJ2-2; D remains unclear. There are 15 residues in the CDR3. V was trimmed by 5 bases and J by 1 base, leaving 11 bases between them. Per germline, CDR1 SGHVS and CDR2 FQNEAQ. CDR3 region: CASSPSTQNTGELFF. In DNA, the CDR3 is TGTGCCAGCAGCCCATCCACCCAGAACACCGGGGAGCTGTTTTTT.

The genes are TRBV29-1 and TRBJ1-4; 8 bases are shared with TRBD1. V lost 6 bases, J lost 7 bases, and 7 bases stayed unmatched. The CDR3 is 13 amino acids. Germline V gives CDR1 SQVTM, CDR2 ANQGSEA. The CDR3 nucleotides read TGCAGCGTCTACAGGGGGGGGCTTGAAAAACTGTTTTTT. This encodes CSVYRGGLEKLFF.

The sample holds a few counts of this clone. The genes are TRBV9 and TRBJ2-2, with D maybe TRBD1 (6 bases). This CDR3 spans 14 amino acids. CDR1 SGDLS and CDR2 YYNGEE come from the germline V gene. Trimming took off 3 bases at V and 11 bases at J, with 17 bases between the two ends. The CDR3 protein is CASSGVQGIGELFF. The CDR3 DNA is TGTGCCAGCAGCGGTGTTCAGGGGATTGGCGAGCTGTTTTTT.

J is TRBJ1-4 and V is TRBV28; TRBD1 matches at 8 bases. CDR3 size: 15 residues. Germline trimming cut 6 bases from V and 8 bases from J; bases unmatched to any gene: 11. Germline V gene data show CDR1 as MDHEN and CDR2 as SYDVKM. In DNA, the CDR3 is TGTGCCAGCAGGGGACAGGCCGGACCTTTCGAAAAACTGTTTTTT. Encoded protein: CASRGQAGPFEKLFF.

The V call is TRBV24-1, the J call TRBJ1-2; 7 bases map to TRBD1. This CDR3 spans 14 amino acids. Trimming at V came to 3 bases and at J to 8 bases, leaving 8 bases not matched to a gene. The germline V gene has CDR1 KGHDR and CDR2 SFDVKD. This CDR3 reads CATSDNDRVVGYTF. The CDR3 region has the DNA TGTGCCACCAGTGATAACGACAGGGTGGTAGGCTACACCTTC.

The chain recombines TRBV5-5 with TRBJ1-1, with D uncertain. V was clipped by 2 bases and J by 3 bases, with 8 bases between them. This CDR3 contains 13 residues. CDR1 is SGHKS, CDR2 YYEKEE, per germline (reference sequence). The CDR3 nucleotides read TGTGCCAGCAGCTTTCTCGGAGACACTGAAGCTTTCTTT. It specifies CASSFLGDTEAFF.

J is TRBJ1-1 and V is TRBV5-1, with D hard to call. Germline V gives CDR1 SGHRS, CDR2 YFSETQ. There are 14 residues in the CDR3. Trimming took 0 bases from V and 6 from J, leaving 12 bases between them. CDR3 loop: CASSLVVGVAEAFF. Written as DNA, the CDR3 is TGCGCCAGCAGCTTGGTCGTGGGTGTGGCTGAAGCTTTCTTT.

This chain links TRBV6-2 or TRBV6-3 with TRBJ1-5; D is perhaps TRBD1 (6 bases). Trimming stripped 4 bases from V and 0 bases from J, with 7 bases between. CDR1 is MNHEY and CDR2 is SVGEGT in the germline V gene. CDR3 length equals 14 residues. CDR3 protein: CASSWTDSNQPQHF. DNA of the CDR3: TGTGCCAGCAGTTGGACAGATAGCAATCAGCCCCAGCATTTT.

This clone was observed a handful of times. The chain links TRBV18 to TRBJ2-2, with D perhaps assigned TRBD1 or TRBD2 (5 bases each). Trimming stripped 4 bases from V and 4 bases from J, with 13 bases between. CDR1 is KGHSH and CDR2 is LQKENI in the germline V gene. The CDR3 length is 15 residues. The CDR3 spells CASSLLRDPTGELFF. The CDR3 DNA reads TGTGCCAGCTCACTCCTCCGGGACCCCACCGGGGAGCTGTTTTTT. The variable domain in full, completed from reference TRBV18 and TRBJ2-2, reads NAGVMQNPRHLVRRRGQEARLRCSPMKGHSHVYWYRQLPEEGLKFMVYLQKENIIDESGMPKERFSAEFPKEGPSILRIQQVVRGDSAAYFCASSLLRDPTGELFFGEGSRLTVL.

The chain couples TRBV11-2 to TRBJ1-6; TRBD1 is a possible D gene (5 bases). This CDR3 comprises 14 residues. The V end lost 4 bases, the J end lost 10 bases, and 14 bases lay between the germline ends. CDR1 SGHAT and CDR2 FQNNGV come from the germline V gene. The CDR3 sequence: CASSSDRRGSPLHF. The CDR3 DNA sequence: TGTGCCAGCAGCTCCGACAGAAGAGGGTCACCCCTCCACTTT.

Here the CDR3 DNA reads TGTGCCAGCAGCAGGGACTCGAAGTGGAATGAGCAGTTCTTC. It encodes CASSRDSKWNEQFF. The V gene is TRBV5-4, the J gene TRBJ2-1; TRBD2 is a possible D gene (6 bases). V was pared by 4 bases and J by 7 bases, with 15 bases between. The germline V gene has CDR1 SGHNT and CDR2 YYREEE (reference sequence). This CDR3 has 14 residues.

The V and J genes are TRBV6-5 and TRBJ1-1; 7 bases fit TRBD1. Germline V CDR1 and CDR2: MNHEY, SVGAGI. The trim removed 6 bases at V and 1 base at J, leaving 5 bases unmatched. The CDR3 extends over 14 amino acids. In DNA form, the CDR3 reads TGTGCCAGCAGCCTACAGGGGTCGAACACTGAAGCTTTCTTT. The encoded protein is CASSLQGSNTEAFF.

The CDR3 DNA sequence: TGTGCCAGCAGTTACGACAGGGGAAGACTCTATGGCTACACCTTC. Its protein product is CASSYDRGRLYGYTF. This chain joins TRBV6-5 and TRBJ1-2; the match to TRBD1 covers 8 bases. This CDR3 has 15 residues. Germline CDR1 reads MNHEY; CDR2 reads SVGAGI. Trimming took 2 bases from V and 4 from J; bases not matched to a gene: 6.

The V call is TRBV3-1 (or the pseudogene TRBV3-2), the J call TRBJ2-2; D is uncertain. V shed 1 base and J shed 4 bases, with 7 bases lying between them. Per the germline V gene, CDR1 is LGHDT and CDR2 is YNNKEL (reference sequence). The CDR3 covers 14 residues. The CDR3 loop is CASSQARSTGELFF. Here the CDR3 DNA reads TGTGCCAGCAGCCAAGCACGGAGCACCGGGGAGCTGTTTTTT.

The gene calls are TRBV7-8 and TRBJ2-5; 7 nucleotides match TRBD1. Trimming took 1 base from V and 5 from J; bases not matched to a gene: 4. Germline V gene data show CDR1 as SGHVS and CDR2 as FQNEAQ. The CDR3 spans 14 residues. The CDR3: CASSLGGGSETQYF. The CDR3 bases are TGTGCCAGCAGCTTAGGAGGGGGCTCTGAGACCCAGTACTTC.

The J gene is TRBJ2-7, the V gene TRBV23-1; 13 bases fit TRBD2. TRBV23-1 is classed as an ORF, of uncertain function. J lost 6 bases, V lost 4 bases, and 15 bases had no gene match. This CDR3 comprises 18 residues. CDR3 coding DNA: TGCGCCAGCAGTCTCTTAGGGACTAGCGGGAAACGGGGGGGCGAGCAGTACTTC. Translated, it gives CASSLLGTSGKRGGEQYF.

The chain recombines TRBV27 with TRBJ2-7; D remains ambiguous. There are 13 residues in the CDR3. Germline V lookup: CDR1 MNHEY, CDR2 SMNVEV (reference sequence). V was shortened by 2 bases and J by 3 bases, with 8 bases between the two germline ends. CDR3 in DNA: TGTGCCAGCAGTTTAAGGGCCCACTACGAGCAGTACTTC. This gives the protein CASSLRAHYEQYF.

The chain recombines TRBV7-2 with TRBJ1-5; D unclear. Looked up from germline, CDR1 is SGHTA and CDR2 is FQGNSA. Trimming cost V 5 bases and J 0 bases, with 8 bases left between them. This CDR3 region has 14 residues. CDR3 nucleotide sequence: TGTGCCAGCAGCCTTCGTAATAGCAATCAGCCCCAGCATTTT. Its protein product is CASSLRNSNQPQHF.

The chain employs TRBV4-1 and TRBJ2-3; TRBD2 agrees at 14 bases. V trimming: 1 base; J trimming: 6 bases; junction bases outside the gene matches: 0. Germline CDR1 is MGHRA and CDR2 is YSYEKL. The CDR3 consists of 15 residues. The CDR3 loop reads CASSQGTSGRDTQYF. The CDR3 DNA is TGCGCCAGCAGCCAAGGGACTAGCGGGAGGGATACGCAGTATTTT.

In its sample, this clone was seen a few times. The chain is built from TRBV28 and TRBJ1-2; 9 nucleotides match TRBD1. Trimming cost V 4 bases and J 6 bases; bases outside gene matches: 6. Germline V gene sequence: CDR1 MDHEN, CDR2 SYDVKM. This CDR3 has 14 residues. CDR3 sequence reads: CASSSPGQGNGYTF. In nucleotides, the CDR3 is TGTGCCAGCAGTTCTCCGGGACAGGGTAATGGCTACACCTTC.